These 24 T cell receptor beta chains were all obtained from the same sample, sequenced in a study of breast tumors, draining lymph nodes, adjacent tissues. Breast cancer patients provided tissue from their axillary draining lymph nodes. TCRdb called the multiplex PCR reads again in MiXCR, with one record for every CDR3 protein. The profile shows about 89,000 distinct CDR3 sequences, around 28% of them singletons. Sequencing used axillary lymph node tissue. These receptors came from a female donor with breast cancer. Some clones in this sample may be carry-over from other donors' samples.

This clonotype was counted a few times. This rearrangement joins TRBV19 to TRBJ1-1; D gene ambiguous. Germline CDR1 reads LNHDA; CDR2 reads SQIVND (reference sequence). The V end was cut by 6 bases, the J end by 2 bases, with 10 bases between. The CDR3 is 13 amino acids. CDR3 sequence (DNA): TGTGCCAGTAGAGGGCACCGTAACACTGAAGCTTTCTTT. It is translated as CASRGHRNTEAFF. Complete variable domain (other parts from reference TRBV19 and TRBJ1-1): DGGITQSPKYLFRKEGQNVTLSCEQNLNHDAMYWYRQDPGQGLRLIYYSQIVNDFQKGDIAEGYSVSREKKESFPLTVTSAQKNPTAFYLCASRGHRNTEAFFGQGTRLTVV.

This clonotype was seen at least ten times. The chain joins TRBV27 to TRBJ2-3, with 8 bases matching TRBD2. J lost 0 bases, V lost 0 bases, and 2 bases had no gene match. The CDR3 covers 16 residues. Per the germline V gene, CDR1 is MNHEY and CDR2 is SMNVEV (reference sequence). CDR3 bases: TGTGCCAGCAGTTTATCGCCTAGCGGGAGCACAGATACGCAGTATTTT. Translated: CASSLSPSGSTDTQYF.

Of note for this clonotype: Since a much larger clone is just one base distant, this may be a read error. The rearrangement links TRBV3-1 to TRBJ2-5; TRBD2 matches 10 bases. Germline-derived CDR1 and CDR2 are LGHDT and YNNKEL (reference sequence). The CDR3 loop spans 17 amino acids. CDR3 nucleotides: TGTGCCAGCAGCCGGATTATAGCGGGAGGTAGCGGGGAGACCCAGTGCTTC. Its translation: CASSRIIAGGSGETQCF.

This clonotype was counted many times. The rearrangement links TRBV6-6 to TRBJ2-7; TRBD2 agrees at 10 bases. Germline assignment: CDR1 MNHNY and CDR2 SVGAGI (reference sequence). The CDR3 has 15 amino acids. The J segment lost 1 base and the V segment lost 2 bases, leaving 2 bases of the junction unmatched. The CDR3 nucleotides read TGTGCCAGCAGTTACGGGACTAGCGAATCCTACGAGCAGTACTTC. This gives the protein CASSYGTSESYEQYF.

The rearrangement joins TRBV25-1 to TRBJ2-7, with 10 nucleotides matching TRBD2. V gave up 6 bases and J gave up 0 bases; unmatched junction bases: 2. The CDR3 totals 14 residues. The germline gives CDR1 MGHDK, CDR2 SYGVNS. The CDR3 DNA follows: TGTGCCAGCAGGCGGACTAGCGGCTCCTACGAGCAGTACTTC. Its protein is CASRRTSGSYEQYF.

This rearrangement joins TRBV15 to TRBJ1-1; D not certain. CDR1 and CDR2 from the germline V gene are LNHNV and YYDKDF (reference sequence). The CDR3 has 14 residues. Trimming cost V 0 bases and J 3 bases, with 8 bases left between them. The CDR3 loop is CATSRDLGYTEAFF. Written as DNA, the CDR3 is TGTGCCACCAGCAGAGATTTGGGTTACACTGAAGCTTTCTTT.

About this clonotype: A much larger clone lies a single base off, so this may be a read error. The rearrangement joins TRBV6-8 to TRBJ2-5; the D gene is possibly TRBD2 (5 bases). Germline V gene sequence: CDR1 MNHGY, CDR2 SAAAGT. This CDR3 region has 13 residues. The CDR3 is CASILRWGETQHF. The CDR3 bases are TGTGCCAGCATCTTGAGGTGGGGAGAGACCCAGCACTTC.

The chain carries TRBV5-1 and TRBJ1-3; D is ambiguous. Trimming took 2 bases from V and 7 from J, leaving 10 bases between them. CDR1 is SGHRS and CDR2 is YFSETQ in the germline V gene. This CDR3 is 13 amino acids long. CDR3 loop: CASSLGVGNTIYF. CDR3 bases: TGCGCCAGCAGCTTAGGAGTTGGTAACACCATATATTTT.

CDR3 region: CASSLERTNFYEQYF. CDR3 bases: TGTGCCAGCAGCTTAGAGCGGACAAATTTCTACGAGCAGTACTTC. The J gene is TRBJ2-7, the V gene TRBV7-6, with D perhaps given as TRBD1 or TRBD2 (5 bases each). The germline V gene has CDR1 SGHVS and CDR2 FNYEAQ. This CDR3 is 15 amino acids long. V dropped 1 base and J dropped 3 bases, with 13 bases sitting between them.

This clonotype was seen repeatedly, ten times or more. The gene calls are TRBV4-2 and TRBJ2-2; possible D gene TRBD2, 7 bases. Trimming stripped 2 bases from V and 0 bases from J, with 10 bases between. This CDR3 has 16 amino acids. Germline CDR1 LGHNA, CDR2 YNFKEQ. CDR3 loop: CASSQRGGPNTGELFF. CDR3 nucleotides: TGTGCCAGCAGCCAAAGGGGGGGGCCGAACACCGGGGAGCTGTTTTTT.

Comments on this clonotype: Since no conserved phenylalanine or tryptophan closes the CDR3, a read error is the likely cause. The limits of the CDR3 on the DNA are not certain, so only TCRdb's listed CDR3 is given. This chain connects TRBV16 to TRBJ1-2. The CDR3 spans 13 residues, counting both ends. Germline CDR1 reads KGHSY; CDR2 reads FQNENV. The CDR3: CASSQSPRLWFPL.

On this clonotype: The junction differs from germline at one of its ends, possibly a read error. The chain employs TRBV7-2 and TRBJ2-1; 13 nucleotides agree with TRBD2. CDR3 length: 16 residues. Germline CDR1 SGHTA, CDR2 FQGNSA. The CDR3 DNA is TGCGCCAGCAGCTTAGCGAGTGGACTAGCGGGAGAAGAGCAGTTCTTC. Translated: CASSLASGLAGEEQFF.

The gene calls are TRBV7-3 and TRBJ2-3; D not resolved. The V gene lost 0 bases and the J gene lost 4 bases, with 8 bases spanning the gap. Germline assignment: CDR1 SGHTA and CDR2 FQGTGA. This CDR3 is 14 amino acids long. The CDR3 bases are TGTGCCAGCAGCTTAACGGGGTTTTCAGATACGCAGTATTTT. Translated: CASSLTGFSDTQYF. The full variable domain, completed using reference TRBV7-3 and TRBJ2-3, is GAGVSQTPSNKVTEKGKYVELRCDPISGHTALYWYRQSLGQGPEFLIYFQGTGAADDSGLPNDRFFAVRPEGSVSTLKIQRTERGDSAVYLCASSLTGFSDTQYFGPGTRLTVL.

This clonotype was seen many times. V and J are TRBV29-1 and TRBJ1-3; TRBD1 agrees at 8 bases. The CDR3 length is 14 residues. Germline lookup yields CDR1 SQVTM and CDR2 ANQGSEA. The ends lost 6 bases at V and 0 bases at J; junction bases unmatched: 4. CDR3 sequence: CSVWDRSSGNTIYF. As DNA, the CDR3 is TGCAGCGTATGGGACAGGAGCTCTGGAAACACCATATATTTT.

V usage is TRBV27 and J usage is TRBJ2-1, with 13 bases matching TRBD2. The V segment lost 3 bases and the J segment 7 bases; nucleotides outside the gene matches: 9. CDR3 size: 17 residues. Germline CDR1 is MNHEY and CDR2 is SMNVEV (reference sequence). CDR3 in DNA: TGTGCCAGCAGTTTCGAAACACCGGGACTAGCGGGGAATGAGCAGTTCTTC. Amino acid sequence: CASSFETPGLAGNEQFF.

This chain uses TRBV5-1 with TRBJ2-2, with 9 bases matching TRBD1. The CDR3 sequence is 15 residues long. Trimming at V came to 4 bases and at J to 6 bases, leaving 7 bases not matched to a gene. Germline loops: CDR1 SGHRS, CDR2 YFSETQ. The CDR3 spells CASSARTGAPGELFF. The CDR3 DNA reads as TGCGCCAGCAGCGCAAGGACAGGGGCCCCCGGGGAGCTGTTTTTT.

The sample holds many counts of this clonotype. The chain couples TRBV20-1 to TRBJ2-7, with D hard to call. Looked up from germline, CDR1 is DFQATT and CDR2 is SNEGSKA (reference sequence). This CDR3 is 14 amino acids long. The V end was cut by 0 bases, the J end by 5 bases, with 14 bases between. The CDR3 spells CSARDFAGFNEQYF. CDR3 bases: TGCAGTGCTAGAGACTTTGCAGGATTTAACGAGCAGTACTTC.

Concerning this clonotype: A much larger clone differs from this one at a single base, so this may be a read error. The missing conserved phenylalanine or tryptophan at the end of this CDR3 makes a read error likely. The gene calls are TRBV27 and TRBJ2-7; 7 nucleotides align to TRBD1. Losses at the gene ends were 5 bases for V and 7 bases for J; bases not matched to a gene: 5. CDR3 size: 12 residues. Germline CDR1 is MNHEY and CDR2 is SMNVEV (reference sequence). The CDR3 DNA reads TGTGCCAGCAGTGAAACAGGGGTGGAGCAGTACCTC. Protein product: CASSETGVEQYL.

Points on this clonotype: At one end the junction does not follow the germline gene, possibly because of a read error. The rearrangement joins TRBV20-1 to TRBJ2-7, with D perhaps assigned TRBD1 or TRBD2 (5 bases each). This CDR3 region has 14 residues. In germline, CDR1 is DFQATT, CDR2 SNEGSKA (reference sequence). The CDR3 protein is CSARDSGAATEQYF. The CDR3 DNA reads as TGCAGTGCTAGAGACTCCGGGGCGGCGACGGAGCAGTACTTT.

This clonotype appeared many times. This chain's CDR3 is CASRSSGRASTGELFF. The CDR3 DNA reads as TGTGCCAGCAGATCTAGCGGGAGGGCTAGCACCGGGGAGCTGTTTTTT. The V call is TRBV5-4, the J call TRBJ2-2, with 12 bases identical to TRBD2. The J segment lost 4 bases and the V segment lost 5 bases, leaving 6 bases of the junction unmatched. The CDR3 is made up of 16 amino acids. CDR1 is SGHNT, CDR2 YYREEE, per germline (reference sequence).

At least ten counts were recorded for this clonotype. In nucleotides, the CDR3 is TGTGCCAGCAGCGTATCTGGCCGCGCCGGGACTAGCGGGAGAGACTACGAGCAGTACTTC. It specifies CASSVSGRAGTSGRDYEQYF. The V gene is TRBV9, the J gene TRBJ2-7, with 14 bases that match TRBD2. The V and J ends lost 1 base and 3 bases, in that order; junction bases with no gene match: 15. Germline-derived CDR1 and CDR2 are SGDLS and YYNGEE. The CDR3 runs 20 residues.

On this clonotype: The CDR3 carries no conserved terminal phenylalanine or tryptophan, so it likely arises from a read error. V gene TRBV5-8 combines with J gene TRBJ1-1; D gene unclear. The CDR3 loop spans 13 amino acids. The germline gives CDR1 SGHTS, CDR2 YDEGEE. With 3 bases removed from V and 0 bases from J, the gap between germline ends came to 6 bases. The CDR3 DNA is TGTGCCAGCAGCTCCGTCATGAACACTGAAGCTTTCTTG. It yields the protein CASSSVMNTEAFL.

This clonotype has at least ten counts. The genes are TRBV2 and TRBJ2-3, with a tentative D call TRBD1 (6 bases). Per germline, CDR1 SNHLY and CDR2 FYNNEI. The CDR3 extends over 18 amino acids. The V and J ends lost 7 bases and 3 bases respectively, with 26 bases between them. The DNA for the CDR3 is TGTGCCAGCAAAAAAACGACCGGGACACCTTTCGCGACAGATACGCAGTATTTT. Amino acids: CASKKTTGTPFATDTQYF.

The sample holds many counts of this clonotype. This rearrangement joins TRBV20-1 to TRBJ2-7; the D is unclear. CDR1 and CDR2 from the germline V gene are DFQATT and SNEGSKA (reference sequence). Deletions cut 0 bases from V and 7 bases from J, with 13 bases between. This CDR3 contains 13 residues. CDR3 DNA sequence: TGCAGTGCTAGAGAGATTGTCTTAGGAGAGCAGTACTTC. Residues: CSAREIVLGEQYF.